This T cell receptor (beta chain) was sequenced during a study of shared clonotypes between healthy human individuals. Terminally differentiated effector memory CD45RA+ cells were excluded by CCR7 positive selection of CD45RO-negative cells. The V gene's germline CDR1 is LNHDA and CDR2 SQIVND (reference sequence). Trimming removed 6 bases from V and 4 bases from J, with 10 bases in between. The CDR3 sequence is 13 residues long. A remark on this clone: The antigen is unknown.

Study results and limitations: Non-shared clonotypes were found to have lower generation probabilities than the clonotypes that were shared by all four of the sorted-subset donors. Shared clonotypes: roughly 5% naive CD4, 3.5% to 4% naive CD8, around 2.2% memory CD4, 0.4% to 0.45% memory CD8.

Template for every sorted-subset replicate PCR totaled around 200 ng DNA, roughly 30,000 T cell genomes. The repertoire was sequenced with immunoSEQ multiplex PCR; TCRdb's copy has only in-frame clones and lacks some. Here the sample spans more than 550,000 clones, about 91% being singletons. The clonotype originates from a man in his thirties or forties in good health. Sequencing was carried out using naive CD8+ T cells sorted from blood. The chain uses TRBV19 and TRBJ2-1; D possibly matches TRBD1 or TRBD2 (5 bases each). The CDR3 region has the DNA TGTGCCAGTAGAGAGGGGTCGTACAATGAGCAGTTCTTC. It translates to CASREGSYNEQFF.